This T cell receptor (beta chain) was sequenced in a study of control samples from healthy donors and cancer patients. V was cut by 1 base and J by 6 bases, with 4 bases left in between. The CDR3 totals 11 residues. The repertoire was sequenced with immunoSEQ multiplex PCR; TCRdb's copy has only in-frame clones and lacks some. This sample has some 95,000 clones, with roughly 88% found just once. The V and J genes are TRBV12-3 or TRBV12-4 and TRBJ2-7; D not resolved. This TCR came from a man aged 30-40 years in good health. Sequencing was performed on blood. The CDR3 nucleotides are TGTGCCAGCAGTTTAGGTAGCGAGCAGTACTTC. The encoded protein is CASSLGSEQYF.